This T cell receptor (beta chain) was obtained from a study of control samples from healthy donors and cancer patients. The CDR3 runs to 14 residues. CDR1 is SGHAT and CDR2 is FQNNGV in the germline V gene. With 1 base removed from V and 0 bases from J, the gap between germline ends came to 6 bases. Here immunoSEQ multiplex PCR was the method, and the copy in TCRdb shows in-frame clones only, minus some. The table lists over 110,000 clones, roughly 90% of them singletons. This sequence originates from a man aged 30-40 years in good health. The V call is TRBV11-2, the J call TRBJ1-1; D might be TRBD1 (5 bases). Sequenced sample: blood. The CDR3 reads CASSLGRVNTEAFF. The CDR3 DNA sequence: TGTGCCAGCAGCTTAGGCAGGGTGAACACTGAAGCTTTCTTT.